The 29 T cell receptor beta chains below were found in one sample sequenced in a study of blood T cell repertoires in COVID-19. Repertoires were generated with immunoSEQ multiplex PCR, while TCRdb's copy carries only in-frame clones and drops some. The repertoire includes roughly 200,000 clones, approximately 83% of them detected once, and about 4.2% sits in the top ten. The sequenced sample consisted of peripheral blood. The origin of the receptors is a man between 50 and 59 years old with active or convalescent COVID-19.

This clone was picked up a small number of times. This sequence joins TRBV5-6 and TRBJ1-6; D might be TRBD1 (6 bases). Per the germline V gene, CDR1 is SGHDT and CDR2 is YYEEEE. CDR3 length: 16 residues. V was clipped by 3 bases and J by 1 base, with 11 bases between them. The CDR3 DNA follows: TGTGCCAGCAGCTCAGGGGTGTCTTCCTATAATTCACCCCTCCACTTT. Protein product: CASSSGVSSYNSPLHF.

The V call is TRBV18, the J call TRBJ1-2; 8 bases align to TRBD1. Trimming cost V 2 bases and J 6 bases; bases outside gene matches: 5. This CDR3 is 14 amino acids long. The germline V gene has CDR1 KGHSH and CDR2 LQKENI. The chain's CDR3 is CASSPVAGGNGYTF. In DNA form, the CDR3 reads TGTGCCAGCTCACCAGTGGCAGGGGGCAATGGCTACACCTTC.

This clone was detected a few times. The chain combines TRBV30 with TRBJ2-7; possibly TRBD1 for D (6 bases). This CDR3 has 11 amino acids. V was clipped by 8 bases and J by 6 bases, with 14 bases between them. CDR1 and CDR2 from the germline V gene are GTSNPN and SVGIG (reference sequence). As DNA, the CDR3 is TGTGCCGGGGGCTTTCGGGGCGAGCAGTACTTC. It encodes CAGGFRGEQYF. The full variable domain, in which reference TRBV30 and TRBJ2-7 provide the parts outside the CDR3, is SQTIHQWPATLVQPVGSPLSLECTVEGTSNPNLYWYRQAAGRGLQLLFYSVGIGQISSEVPQNLSASRPQDRQFILSSKKLLLSDSGFYLCAGGFRGEQYFGPGTRLTVT.

The V gene is TRBV3-1 (or the pseudogene TRBV3-2), the J gene TRBJ1-5; possibly TRBD1 for D (6 bases). CDR1 is LGHDT and CDR2 is YNNKEL in the germline V gene (reference sequence). The CDR3 covers 14 residues. Trimming removed 4 bases from V and 5 bases from J, with 12 bases in between. The CDR3 DNA sequence: TGTGCCAGCAGCCTCAATTCAGGGGATCAGCCCCAGCATTTT. Translated, it gives CASSLNSGDQPQHF.

Only a few counts were recorded for this clone. V and J are TRBV30 and TRBJ1-1; D not certain. This CDR3 region has 14 residues. With 1 base removed from V and 0 bases from J, the gap between germline ends came to 9 bases. The V gene's germline CDR1 is GTSNPN and CDR2 SVGIG (reference sequence). CDR3 DNA: TGTGCCTGGAGTGGGCGGGAGGTGAACACTGAAGCTTTCTTT. Translation gives CAWSGREVNTEAFF.

This clone came up once. The DNA of the CDR3 is TGCGCCAGCAGCCAAGGGACTCGGGATCAGCCCCAGCATTTT. It is translated as CASSQGTRDQPQHF. The chain links TRBV4-3 to TRBJ1-5; no firm D call. V lost 1 base and J lost 5, with 9 bases in between. There are 14 residues in the CDR3. Germline V gene lookup returns CDR1 LGHNA and CDR2 YSLEER.

The chain employs TRBV4-3 and TRBJ2-3; possibly TRBD2 for D (7 bases). Trimming pared 1 base from V and 0 bases from J, leaving 17 bases between. Per the germline V gene, CDR1 is LGHNA and CDR2 is YSLEER. The CDR3 runs 18 residues. The CDR3 nucleotides are TGCGCCAGCAGCCAAGCGGGGGGACCGGGACACAGCACAGATACGCAGTATTTT. Translated, it gives CASSQAGGPGHSTDTQYF.

The chain carries TRBV7-8 and TRBJ2-3, with a tentative D call TRBD1 (5 bases). Trimming left V 5 bases short and J 2 bases short, with 20 bases between. The CDR3 consists of 17 residues. Germline CDR1 SGHVS, CDR2 FQNEAQ. The CDR3 DNA follows: TGTGCCAGCAGCCCAGGACGACAGTTCCGATTCACAGATACGCAGTATTTT. It specifies CASSPGRQFRFTDTQYF. Combining the CDR3 with reference TRBV7-8 and TRBJ2-3 gives the whole variable domain GAGVSQSPRYKVAKRGQDVALRCDPISGHVSLFWYQQALGQGPEFLTYFQNEAQLDKSGLPSDRFFAERPEGSVSTLKIQRTQQEDSAVYLCASSPGRQFRFTDTQYFGPGTRLTVL.

On this clone itself: The sample holds other DNA sequences that translate to the same CDR3. This chain joins TRBV9 and TRBJ2-5, with TRBD1 as a possible D gene (5 bases). Germline V gene lookup returns CDR1 SGDLS and CDR2 YYNGEE. V dropped 2 bases and J dropped 1 base, with 9 bases sitting between them. The length of the CDR3 is 14 residues. The CDR3 DNA reads TGTGCCAGCAGCGTTGGTAGGGGCCAAGAGACCCAGTACTTC. Translation gives CASSVGRGQETQYF.

The chain employs TRBV6-6 and TRBJ1-1, with TRBD1 matching 7 bases. The CDR3 sequence is 15 residues long. Losses at the gene ends were 2 bases for V and 5 bases for J; bases not matched to a gene: 8. Germline loops: CDR1 MNHNY, CDR2 SVGAGI (reference sequence). CDR3 sequence: CASSYGRGRGTEAFF. As DNA, the CDR3 is TGTGCCAGCAGTTACGGTAGGGGGCGCGGGACTGAAGCTTTCTTT.

The rearrangement joins TRBV7-6 to TRBJ1-4; 9 nucleotides match TRBD1. Germline V CDR1 and CDR2: SGHVS, FNYEAQ. The CDR3 spans 15 residues. The V gene end was trimmed by 1 base and the J gene end by 7 bases; junction bases not matched to a gene: 4. CDR3 sequence (DNA): TGTGCCAGCAGCTTAGTCCGGGACAGGGTTGAAAAACTGTTTTTT. Translating gives CASSLVRDRVEKLFF.

This chain uses TRBV3-1 (or the pseudogene TRBV3-2) with TRBJ1-2; possibly TRBD1 for D (5 bases). V shed 7 bases and J shed 8 bases, with 20 bases lying between them. There are 14 residues in the CDR3. CDR1 is LGHDT, CDR2 YNNKEL, per germline (reference sequence). This CDR3 reads CASIPSGGNGGYTF. CDR3 DNA: TGTGCCAGCATCCCCTCCGGGGGAAACGGGGGCTACACCTTC.

The DNA for the CDR3 is TGTGCCACCAGCAGAGAAGCGGTCTCGGGGGACTATGGCTACACCTTC. This translates into CATSREAVSGDYGYTF. The chain carries TRBV15 and TRBJ1-2, with TRBD1 as a possible D gene (5 bases). The germline CDR1 and CDR2 sequences are LNHNV and YYDKDF (reference sequence). This CDR3 spans 16 amino acids. Trimming took 0 bases from V and 3 from J, leaving 14 bases between them.

This chain connects TRBV27 to TRBJ2-1; TRBD1 aligns across 8 bases. Germline CDR1 is MNHEY and CDR2 is SMNVEV (reference sequence). V gave up 2 bases and J gave up 6 bases; unmatched junction bases: 9. This CDR3 region has 16 residues. CDR3 nucleotide sequence: TGTGCCAGCAGTTTAGGGTCGACAGGGGTGTTCAATGAGCAGTTCTTC. The encoded protein is CASSLGSTGVFNEQFF.

This chain links TRBV30 with TRBJ1-2, with TRBD1 matching 7 bases. This CDR3 contains 12 residues. V lost 7 bases and J lost 3; bases outside the gene matches: 5. Germline-derived CDR1 and CDR2 are GTSNPN and SVGIG (reference sequence). CDR3 in amino acids: CASTTGHYGYTF. For the CDR3, the DNA is TGTGCCTCCACGACAGGGCACTATGGCTACACCTTC.

As DNA, the CDR3 is TGTGCCAGCAGCACAAAAGCTGGGGGCCGGTCTGGCTACACCTTC. Translating gives CASSTKAGGRSGYTF. The rearrangement links TRBV7-8 to TRBJ1-2; D is possibly TRBD1 (6 bases). CDR3 size: 15 residues. V lost 5 bases to trimming and J lost 7 bases, with 20 bases between them. Germline V gives CDR1 SGHVS, CDR2 FQNEAQ.

The chain couples TRBV28 to TRBJ1-2; TRBD1 might be the D (6 bases). In germline, CDR1 is MDHEN, CDR2 SYDVKM. The V end lost 6 bases, the J end lost 8 bases, and 16 bases lay between the germline ends. This CDR3 contains 13 residues. CDR3 amino acids: CASRPPDRNGYTF. Written as DNA, the CDR3 is TGTGCCAGCAGACCTCCCGACAGGAACGGCTACACCTTC.

Details on this clone: Other DNA sequences within the sample encode an identical CDR3. V and J are TRBV19 and TRBJ2-1; a weak D match, TRBD1 (6 bases). Germline loops: CDR1 LNHDA, CDR2 SQIVND (reference sequence). The ends were cut back, 5 bases at V and 4 bases at J, with 9 bases in the middle. This CDR3 region has 13 residues. The CDR3 reads CASSSGQYNEQFF. CDR3 nucleotide sequence: TGTGCCAGTAGTTCTGGACAGTACAATGAGCAGTTCTTC.

The rearrangement uses TRBV6-6 and TRBJ2-3; D might be TRBD2 (5 bases). The CDR3 length is 15 residues. Germline CDR1 reads MNHNY; CDR2 reads SVGAGI (reference sequence). Trimming removed 6 bases from V and 3 bases from J, with 16 bases in between. Here the CDR3 DNA reads TGTGCCAGCAGACCCCCCGGGGATGGGACAGATACGCAGTATTTT. Translated, it gives CASRPPGDGTDTQYF.

V and J are TRBV25-1 and TRBJ1-1; D is ambiguous. V dropped 6 bases and J dropped 3 bases, with 17 bases sitting between them. CDR1 MGHDK and CDR2 SYGVNS come from the germline V gene. CDR3 size: 15 residues. The CDR3 DNA is TGTGCCAGCAGCGACGGCGGGTTGTTTGACACTGAAGCTTTCTTT. This sequence encodes CASSDGGLFDTEAFF.

The V and J genes are TRBV7-3 and TRBJ2-1; 12 bases match TRBD2. This CDR3 region has 15 residues. Germline CDR1 reads SGHTA; CDR2 reads FQGTGA. V lost 5 bases to trimming and J lost 10 bases; unmatched junction nucleotides: 9. DNA of the CDR3: TGTGCCAGCAGCGTCCTAGCGGGGGGGCCGAGAGAGCAGTTCTTC. It yields the protein CASSVLAGGPREQFF.

This chain uses TRBV5-6 with TRBJ1-2; tentative D call: TRBD1 (5 bases). Germline V CDR1 and CDR2: SGHDT, YYEEEE. V was cut by 4 bases and J by 7 bases, with 14 bases left in between. The CDR3 is made up of 13 amino acids. The CDR3 region has the DNA TGTGCCAGCAGCACACTACGGGGGAGTGGCTACACCTTC. This encodes CASSTLRGSGYTF.

The genes are TRBV5-1 and TRBJ2-2; possibly TRBD1 for D (5 bases). Germline CDR1 and CDR2: SGHRS and YFSETQ. This CDR3 spans 16 amino acids. V was cut by 3 bases and J by 0 bases, with 12 bases left in between. Here the CDR3 DNA reads TGCGCCAGCAGCTCCGCGACAGATACGAACACCGGGGAGCTGTTTTTT. Amino acid sequence: CASSSATDTNTGELFF.

The rearrangement links TRBV30 to TRBJ2-1, with a tentative D call TRBD2 (7 bases). The CDR3 extends over 16 amino acids. V dropped 3 bases and J dropped 4 bases, with 19 bases sitting between them. CDR1 is GTSNPN and CDR2 is SVGIG in the germline V gene (reference sequence). The CDR3 sequence is CAWRSRGRGLYNEQFF. DNA of the CDR3: TGTGCCTGGAGGTCGCGGGGGCGGGGCCTATACAATGAGCAGTTCTTC.

The rearrangement links TRBV2 to TRBJ1-1, with D perhaps matching TRBD1 (6 bases). The germline V gene encodes CDR1 SNHLY and CDR2 FYNNEI. V was pared by 2 bases and J by 1 base, with 20 bases between. The CDR3 is made up of 18 amino acids. CDR3 in amino acids: CASSERGPGVDENTEAFF. CDR3 in DNA: TGTGCCAGCAGTGAAAGGGGCCCAGGGGTAGATGAGAACACTGAAGCTTTCTTT.

CDR3 region: CASSLAIRGHSGNTIYF. The CDR3 region has the DNA TGTGCCAGCAGCTTAGCTATAAGGGGACACTCTGGAAACACCATATATTTT. V and J are TRBV7-9 and TRBJ1-3; weak D call: TRBD1 (6 bases). Germline V gene sequence: CDR1 SEHNR, CDR2 FQNEAQ (reference sequence). The CDR3 runs to 17 residues. V gave up 0 bases and J gave up 0 bases, with 12 bases separating them. Looking up the rest from reference TRBV7-9 and TRBJ1-3 gives the full variable domain: DTGVSQNPRHKITKRGQNVTFRCDPISEHNRLYWYRQTLGQGPEFLTYFQNEAQLEKSRLLSDRFSAERPKGSFSTLEIQRTEQGDSAMYLCASSLAIRGHSGNTIYFGEGSWLTVV.

This chain connects TRBV2 to TRBJ1-1; a possible D gene is TRBD1 (6 bases). CDR1 and CDR2 from the germline V gene are SNHLY and FYNNEI. Trimming shortened V by 7 bases and J by 5 bases, and 14 bases separated the two germline ends. The CDR3 loop spans 13 amino acids. This CDR3 is CASNYRVETEAFF. The CDR3 DNA reads TGTGCCAGCAATTACAGGGTTGAGACTGAAGCTTTCTTT.

This sequence joins TRBV18 and TRBJ2-3; no clear D. The CDR3 length is 12 residues. Germline CDR1 is KGHSH and CDR2 is LQKENI. Trimming took off 3 bases at V and 4 bases at J, with 5 bases between the two ends. The CDR3 DNA reads TGTGCCAGCTCACCGGCGGCAGATACGCAGTATTTT. It translates to CASSPAADTQYF.

The rearrangement links TRBV12-3 or TRBV12-4 to TRBJ2-7; D is undetermined. The V gene lost 5 bases and the J gene lost 6 bases, with 11 bases spanning the gap. This CDR3 is 12 amino acids long. CDR3 sequence: CASSPGDPEQYF. CDR3 DNA sequence: TGTGCCAGCAGTCCCGGTGATCCCGAGCAGTACTTC.